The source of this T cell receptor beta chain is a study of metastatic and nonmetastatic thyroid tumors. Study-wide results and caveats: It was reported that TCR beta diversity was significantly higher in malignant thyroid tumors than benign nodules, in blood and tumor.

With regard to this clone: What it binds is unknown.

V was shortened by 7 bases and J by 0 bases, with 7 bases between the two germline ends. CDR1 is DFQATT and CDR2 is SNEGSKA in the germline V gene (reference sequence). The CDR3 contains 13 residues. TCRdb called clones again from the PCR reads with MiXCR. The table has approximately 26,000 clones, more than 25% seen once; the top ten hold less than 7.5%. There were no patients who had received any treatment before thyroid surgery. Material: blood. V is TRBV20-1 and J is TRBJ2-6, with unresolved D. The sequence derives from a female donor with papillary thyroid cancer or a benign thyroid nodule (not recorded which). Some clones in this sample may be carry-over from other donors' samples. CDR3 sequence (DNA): TGCAGTGTTGTAAGCTCTGGGGCCAACGTCCTGACTTTC. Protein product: CSVVSSGANVLTF.